The 32 T cell receptor beta chains listed next were all sequenced from one sample in a study of blood T cell repertoires in COVID-19. This table comes from immunoSEQ multiplex PCR, and its TCRdb copy is limited to in-frame clones, with some not included. This table holds about 23,000 clones, roughly 84% found once. Material: peripheral blood. The receptor source for this set is a man aged 70 or older with acute or convalescent COVID-19.

V gene TRBV7-9 combines with J gene TRBJ2-1, with 11 nucleotides matching TRBD2. This CDR3 has 18 residues. The V gene's germline CDR1 is SEHNR and CDR2 FQNEAQ (reference sequence). The V gene end was trimmed by 5 bases and the J gene end by 8 bases; junction bases not matched to a gene: 17. The CDR3 spells CASSGIPLLAGGLDEQFF. The CDR3 DNA reads TGTGCCAGCAGCGGAATCCCTCTCTTAGCGGGGGGGTTGGATGAGCAGTTCTTC.

The gene calls are TRBV18 and TRBJ2-7, with 7 bases aligning to TRBD1. This CDR3 is 13 amino acids long. Germline V gene sequence: CDR1 KGHSH, CDR2 LQKENI. Trimming at V came to 2 bases and at J to 6 bases, leaving 4 bases not matched to a gene. The CDR3 loop reads CASSPATGREQYF. The CDR3 DNA reads as TGTGCCAGCTCACCAGCGACAGGGCGCGAGCAGTACTTC.

The rearrangement links TRBV19 to TRBJ1-6, with a tentative D call TRBD1 (5 bases). The CDR3 totals 15 residues. The ends were cut back, 0 bases at V and 10 bases at J, with 13 bases in the middle. Germline V CDR1 and CDR2: LNHDA, SQIVND (reference sequence). In nucleotides, the CDR3 is TGTGCCAGTAGTATAGAAAGCAGGGCATACTCACCCCTCCACTTT. Its protein product is CASSIESRAYSPLHF.

The chain couples TRBV5-1 to TRBJ1-3; D remains ambiguous. CDR1 and CDR2 (germline): SGHRS, YFSETQ. Trimming cost V 4 bases and J 3 bases, with 11 bases left between them. The CDR3 totals 14 residues. In DNA, the CDR3 is TGCGCCAGCAGCCCCGTGACGGGTGGAAACACCATATATTTT. As protein: CASSPVTGGNTIYF.

The rearrangement uses TRBV6-4 and TRBJ1-1; TRBD1 agrees at 8 bases. The CDR3 extends over 14 amino acids. V was pared by 6 bases and J by 1 base, with 4 bases of the junction left unmatched. The germline CDR1 and CDR2 sequences are MRHNA and SNTAGT. CDR3 protein: CASRGQASNTEAFF. As DNA, the CDR3 is TGTGCCAGCAGGGGACAGGCGTCGAACACTGAAGCTTTCTTT.

The chain is built from TRBV30 and TRBJ1-1; D may be TRBD1 (6 bases). V was pared by 0 bases and J by 1 base, with 12 bases between. CDR3 length: 15 amino acids. Germline CDR1 reads GTSNPN; CDR2 reads SVGIG (reference sequence). The CDR3: CAWSVRGTRNTEAFF. The DNA for the CDR3 is TGTGCCTGGAGTGTTAGAGGGACAAGGAACACTGAAGCTTTCTTT.

The chain recombines TRBV15 with TRBJ2-2; 8 positions match TRBD1. The germline CDR1 and CDR2 sequences are LNHNV and YYDKDF (reference sequence). The CDR3 length is 15 residues. The V segment lost 0 bases and the J segment 3 bases; nucleotides outside the gene matches: 0. DNA for the CDR3: TGTGCCACCAGCAGAGAGGGACAGGACACCGGGGAGCTGTTTTTT. Translating it yields CATSREGQDTGELFF.

CDR3 DNA sequence: TGTGCCAGCAAGCCGGGACAGATTAACACCGGGGAGCTGTTTTTT. Its protein is CASKPGQINTGELFF. The rearrangement links TRBV6-5 to TRBJ2-2; 7 bases line up with TRBD1. Trimming cost V 7 bases and J 2 bases; bases outside gene matches: 7. The CDR3 is 15 residues long. Germline CDR1 reads MNHEY; CDR2 reads SVGAGI.

This chain connects TRBV7-8 to TRBJ1-2, with 8 nucleotides matching TRBD1. Germline CDR1 is SGHVS and CDR2 is FQNEAQ. V dropped 5 bases and J dropped 4; count of bases not matched to a gene: 12. This CDR3 region has 16 residues. In DNA, the CDR3 is TGTGCCAGCAGCGTCCTAGTTCAGGGGGCCGGCTATGGCTACACCTTC. Amino acids: CASSVLVQGAGYGYTF.

The chain carries TRBV25-1 and TRBJ2-1, with 7 bases identical to TRBD1. With V trimmed by 4 bases and J by 5 bases, 5 bases remained unmatched. The CDR3 length is 14 residues. The germline V gene has CDR1 MGHDK and CDR2 SYGVNS. Written as DNA, the CDR3 is TGTGCCAGCAGTGGGAGACAGGGAAACAATGAGCAGTTCTTC. This translates into CASSGRQGNNEQFF.

This chain links TRBV6-5 with TRBJ2-5, with unresolved D. Trimming pared 2 bases from V and 1 base from J, leaving 8 bases between. The length of the CDR3 is 14 residues. From germline, CDR1 is MNHEY and CDR2 SVGAGI. The CDR3 DNA sequence: TGTGCCAGCAGTTACAGGTCTAGCCAAGAGACCCAGTACTTC. It yields the protein CASSYRSSQETQYF.

V is TRBV5-1 and J is TRBJ1-2, with D tentatively TRBD1 (5 bases). V dropped 5 bases and J dropped 1 base, with 9 bases sitting between them. Germline V gene data show CDR1 as SGHRS and CDR2 as YFSETQ. The CDR3 covers 13 residues. DNA for the CDR3: TGCGCCAGCAGGCCGACAGTTAACTATGGCTACACCTTC. Translating gives CASRPTVNYGYTF. The complete variable domain, with remaining parts taken from reference TRBV5-1 and TRBJ1-2, reads KAGVTQTPRYLIKTRGQQVTLSCSPISGHRSVSWYQQTPGQGLQFLFEYFSETQRNKGNFPGRFSGRQFSNSRSEMNVSTLELGDSALYLCASRPTVNYGYTFGSGTRLTVV.

This clone appeared a few times. The J gene is TRBJ2-7, the V gene TRBV6-2 or TRBV6-3; possibly TRBD1 for D (6 bases). This CDR3 is 14 amino acids long. Germline CDR1 MNHEY, CDR2 SVGEGT. V gave up 4 bases and J gave up 1 base, with 11 bases separating them. Written as DNA, the CDR3 is TGTGCCAGCAGTTCGGGACAAATTTCCTACGAGCAGTACTTC. Protein: CASSSGQISYEQYF.

This rearrangement joins TRBV6-5 to TRBJ2-1; D might be TRBD2 (6 bases). The CDR3 length is 15 residues. Germline V gene lookup returns CDR1 MNHEY and CDR2 SVGAGI. Trimming left V 5 bases short and J 9 bases short, with 20 bases between. The CDR3 protein is CASSPLGGDNSEQFF. Here the CDR3 DNA reads TGTGCCAGCAGTCCCCTCGGAGGGGATAATAGTGAGCAGTTCTTC.

V gene TRBV2 combines with J gene TRBJ2-5; D is uncertain. Per the germline V gene, CDR1 is SNHLY and CDR2 is FYNNEI. There are 10 residues in the CDR3. Trimming left V 5 bases short and J 9 bases short, with 7 bases between. DNA of the CDR3: TGTGCCAGCAGTAGCCGAGCCCAGTACTTC. This sequence encodes CASSSRAQYF.

This chain joins TRBV7-2 and TRBJ2-7; D might be TRBD2 (6 bases). This CDR3 spans 16 amino acids. Germline CDR1 reads SGHTA; CDR2 reads FQGNSA. V gave up 5 bases and J gave up 6 bases, with 23 bases separating them. This CDR3 is CASSVTSGLKGLEQYF. CDR3 nucleotide sequence: TGTGCCAGCAGCGTAACCTCGGGACTGAAAGGACTCGAGCAGTACTTC.

The chain is built from TRBV28 and TRBJ1-1; the D gene is possibly TRBD1 (5 bases). The germline V and J ends were trimmed by 6 bases and 0 bases, with 11 bases remaining between them. Germline CDR1 reads MDHEN; CDR2 reads SYDVKM. The CDR3 is 14 amino acids. As DNA, the CDR3 is TGTGCCAGCAGATGGGGGGGGTTGAACACTGAAGCTTTCTTT. Translating gives CASRWGGLNTEAFF.

This clone has more than one count but fewer than ten. The chain is built from TRBV5-1 and TRBJ2-5; D is ambiguous. The ends were cut back, 0 bases at V and 0 bases at J, with 9 bases in the middle. CDR3 length: 15 residues. Germline V gene sequence: CDR1 SGHRS, CDR2 YFSETQ. The CDR3 DNA follows: TGCGCCAGCAGCTTGGCCTCACAAAACCAAGAGACCCAGTACTTC. Translation gives CASSLASQNQETQYF.

The chain couples TRBV7-6 to TRBJ1-5; a weak D match, TRBD1 (5 bases). Germline V gene data show CDR1 as SGHVS and CDR2 as FNYEAQ. The CDR3 has 14 residues. V shed 1 base and J shed 3 bases, with 7 bases lying between them. The CDR3 loop is CASSLGQFNQPQHF. The CDR3 bases are TGTGCCAGCAGCTTAGGACAGTTCAATCAGCCCCAGCATTTT.

This clone was counted once. The rearrangement uses TRBV5-8 and TRBJ1-1, with 7 bases that match TRBD1. This CDR3 spans 14 amino acids. The J segment lost 1 base and the V segment lost 7 bases, leaving 7 bases of the junction unmatched. Germline V CDR1 and CDR2: SGHTS, YDEGEE. This CDR3 is CASSSRDRNTEAFF. CDR3 sequence (DNA): TGTGCCAGCTCCTCCCGGGACAGGAACACTGAAGCTTTCTTT.

This clone was detected once. The chain links TRBV5-4 to TRBJ2-1, with 7 bases lining up with TRBD2. Germline CDR1 is SGHNT and CDR2 is YYREEE (reference sequence). The CDR3 extends over 15 amino acids. The V segment lost 3 bases and the J segment 5 bases; nucleotides outside the gene matches: 8. CDR3 sequence (DNA): TGTGCCAGCAGCTCAGCTAGCGGTCCTGACAATGAGCAGTTCTTC. Its protein is CASSSASGPDNEQFF.

This clone was recorded a few times. The CDR3, as DNA: TGTGCCTGGAGTGGCCACAGGGAAGGGGAGCAGTACTTC. It is translated as CAWSGHREGEQYF. The rearrangement links TRBV30 to TRBJ2-7; possible D gene TRBD1, 6 bases. This CDR3 has 13 residues. Germline V lookup: CDR1 GTSNPN, CDR2 SVGIG (reference sequence). V was cut by 1 base and J by 7 bases, with 14 bases left in between.

The V and J genes are TRBV27 and TRBJ2-1; D is perhaps TRBD2 (6 bases). The V end lost 5 bases, the J end lost 7 bases, and 9 bases lay between the germline ends. The CDR3 is 12 amino acids. Germline lookup yields CDR1 MNHEY and CDR2 SMNVEV (reference sequence). CDR3 protein: CASSRGLNEQFF. The CDR3 region has the DNA TGTGCCAGCAGTCGGGGACTGAATGAGCAGTTCTTC.

By proportion, this clone is medium-sized. The chain uses TRBV30 and TRBJ1-1; no reliable D call. In germline, CDR1 is GTSNPN, CDR2 SVGIG (reference sequence). V gave up 8 bases and J gave up 1 base, with 8 bases separating them. The CDR3 runs 11 residues. CDR3 residues: CAIIKNTEAFF. CDR3 bases: TGTGCCATAATAAAGAACACTGAAGCTTTCTTT.

Comments on this clone: A read error may produce the germline difference seen at one junction end. The chain has TRBV27 and TRBJ2-3, with 10 bases lining up with TRBD2. The CDR3 extends over 13 amino acids. Germline V lookup: CDR1 MNHEY, CDR2 SMNVEV (reference sequence). CDR3 sequence reads: CASSLETGTSALF. The DNA of the CDR3 is TGTGCCAGCAGTTTAGAAACCGGGACTAGCGCGTTATTT.

The chain recombines TRBV7-2 with TRBJ2-4; perhaps TRBD1 as D (5 bases). The CDR3 loop spans 16 amino acids. Looked up from germline, CDR1 is SGHTA and CDR2 is FQGNSA. V lost 1 base to trimming and J lost 0 bases, with 10 bases between them. The CDR3 DNA follows: TGTGCCAGCAGCTTAGGCGTAGGGGAAGCCAAAAACATTCAGTACTTC. Its protein is CASSLGVGEAKNIQYF.

This clone was seen only once. V is TRBV9 and J is TRBJ2-1; TRBD2 agrees at 10 bases. The CDR3 length is 17 residues. Trimming removed 0 bases from V and 5 bases from J; junction bases left unmatched: 8. In germline, CDR1 is SGDLS, CDR2 YYNGEE. CDR3 amino acids: CASSVVPLAGENNEQFF. As DNA, the CDR3 is TGTGCCAGCAGCGTAGTTCCCCTAGCGGGGGAAAACAATGAGCAGTTCTTC. Based on the CDR3 plus reference TRBV9 and TRBJ2-1, the full variable domain is DSGVTQTPKHLITATGQRVTLRCSPRSGDLSVYWYQQSLDQGLQFLIQYYNGEERAKGNILERFSAQQFPDLHSELNLSSLELGDSALYFCASSVVPLAGENNEQFFGPGTRLTVL.

This clone was recorded once. The genes are TRBV18 and TRBJ1-1, with D unresolved. This CDR3 spans 14 amino acids. Germline V gives CDR1 KGHSH, CDR2 LQKENI. Trimming removed 5 bases at V and 2 bases at J, with 12 bases between. Here the CDR3 DNA reads TGTGCCAGCTCAAAAGAGAGGAGCAACACTGAAGCTTTCTTT. It translates to CASSKERSNTEAFF.

This rearrangement joins TRBV3-1 (or the pseudogene TRBV3-2) to TRBJ1-3, with D unresolved. The CDR3 spans 13 residues. Germline V lookup: CDR1 LGHDT, CDR2 YNNKEL (reference sequence). V dropped 2 bases and J dropped 4 bases, with 6 bases sitting between them. The CDR3 loop reads CASSQTEGNTIYF. DNA of the CDR3: TGTGCCAGCAGCCAAACGGAGGGAAACACCATATATTTT.

In its sample, this clone was seen a few times. J is TRBJ1-6 and V is TRBV11-2; D gene uncertain. CDR1 is SGHAT and CDR2 is FQNNGV in the germline V gene. The CDR3 runs to 15 residues. Trimming stripped 8 bases from V and 1 base from J, with 12 bases between. The CDR3 loop reads CASAARGSYNSPLHF. The DNA for the CDR3 is TGTGCCAGCGCCGCCCGGGGATCCTATAATTCACCCCTCCACTTT.

The rearrangement uses TRBV6-6 and TRBJ1-1; TRBD1 agrees at 7 bases. The CDR3 is 16 residues long. J was trimmed by 2 bases and V by 5 bases; bases with no gene match: 11. The germline gives CDR1 MNHNY, CDR2 SVGAGI (reference sequence). In DNA, the CDR3 is TGTGCCAGCAGTCGAGCAGGGGGTCTAAAAAACACTGAAGCTTTCTTT. Protein: CASSRAGGLKNTEAFF.

This clone was seen just once. The rearrangement links TRBV7-8 to TRBJ2-5; tentatively, D is TRBD1 (5 bases). V was cut by 2 bases and J by 4 bases, with 5 bases left in between. The CDR3 runs 12 residues. Germline-derived CDR1 and CDR2 are SGHVS and FQNEAQ. The CDR3 coding sequence is TGTGCCAGCAGCTTACAGGGAGAGACCCAGTACTTC. Amino acid sequence: CASSLQGETQYF.